This TCR beta chain was sequenced for a study of cytomegalovirus exposure and HLA in healthy donors. This clone turned up a few times. Researchers ran the PCR with 60 Vbeta and 13 Jbeta primers. Here immunoSEQ multiplex PCR was the method, and the copy in TCRdb shows in-frame clones only, minus some. The sample yields about 200,000 clones, roughly 73% seen once. V was cut by 1 base and J by 0 bases, with 6 bases left in between. The CDR3 runs 15 residues. CDR1 LGHNA and CDR2 YSLEER come from the germline V gene. Sequenced: PBMCs. The receptor comes from a woman under 40 in good health and CMV-seropositive. The V gene is TRBV4-3, the J gene TRBJ2-2; no clear D gene. CDR3 DNA sequence: TGCGCCAGCAGCCAAGTACAGTCGAACACCGGGGAGCTGTTTTTT. Translating it yields CASSQVQSNTGELFF.